This T cell receptor (beta chain) was documented in a study of early T cells in non-severe SARS-CoV-2 infection. Study as a whole: Sequencing was performed on bulk RNA from unsorted whole blood, leaving chains unpaired. Overall study findings and caveats: Database matching using VDJdb favored anti-spike CD8 responses, with private and CD4 specificities left missing.

The table lists this clonotype with many counts. No antigen is known for it. Attachment of unique molecular identifiers to individual cDNA molecules was performed. Using its own MiXCR run on the 5' RACE reads, TCRdb lists one record per CDR3 protein. Of approximately 69,000 distinct CDR3 sequences in the sample, 9.5% to 12% were seen once. The clonotype originates from an adult who was a healthcare worker with PCR-confirmed SARS-CoV-2 infection or an uninfected control (not recorded which). Sequenced material: whole blood, taken at baseline.

Here the CDR3 reads CASSVFNRDPYGNTIYF. The DNA of the CDR3 is TGTGCCAGCAGTGTCTTCAACCGGGACCCCTACGGAAACACCATATATTTT. The rearrangement uses TRBV25-1 and TRBJ1-3; weak D call: TRBD1 (5 bases). Germline CDR1 MGHDK, CDR2 SYGVNS. V was trimmed by 4 bases and J by 4 bases, leaving 20 bases between them. The CDR3 has 17 amino acids.